The subject of this entry is one T cell receptor (beta chain). Its antigen is not identified. Germline values: CDR1 LNHDA, CDR2 SQIVND (reference sequence). The V gene lost 4 bases and the J gene lost 5 bases, with 6 bases spanning the gap. CDR3 length: 12 amino acids. The record originates from a study of T cells in Graves' hyperthyroidism and ophthalmopathy. Study-wide findings and caveats: In the blood, most expanded thyroid clonotypes above 0.001 appeared as well. Ophthalmopathy could be told apart from stable hyperthyroidism with a 13 V-J model.

It was RNA transcripts that yielded the amplified TCR beta CDR3 regions. Carried out on the TCR CDR3, a first-round RT-PCR used the HTBI primer set. TCRdb re-called the multiplex PCR reads with MiXCR, one entry per CDR3 protein. The sample includes some 500,000 distinct CDR3 sequences, 14% of them seen just once. Across 18 months, stable Graves' hyperthyroidism was marked by no progression to ophthalmopathy. Uncontrolled infection, other autoimmune disease, pregnancy or lactation excluded patients. The chain combines TRBV19 with TRBJ2-1; D unresolved. Sequencing input: blood. This TCR was sampled from a woman younger than 30 with Graves' hyperthyroidism. Here the CDR3 reads CASSKPDNEQFF. The CDR3 DNA reads as TGTGCCAGTAGTAAGCCCGACAATGAGCAGTTCTTC.